This is a list of T cell receptor beta chains from one sample in a study of CD8 T cells in Susac syndrome. TCRdb analysed the immunoSEQ multiplex PCR reads with MiXCR anew, one entry per CDR3 protein. Among over 130,000 distinct CDR3 sequences listed, 85% to 95% were seen once. Sequenced input: CD4+ T cells from PBMCs. All receptors derive from a human donor with Susac syndrome. CDR3s include the opening cysteine and the closing phenylalanine or tryptophan. Fields, in order: CDR3 length, J gene, clone size, V gene, D gene, CDR3 protein, CDR3 DNA. The D gene is left open where the match is weak. Clone size is stated in some rows and not others, as once, few, many or a class when expanded.

len: 13
j_gene: TRBJ2-5
abundance: NA
v_gene: TRBV18
d_gene: NA
CDR3aa: CASSPRTRETQYF
CDR3nt: TGTGCCAGCTCACCCCGGACGCGGGAGACCCAGTACTTC

len: 14
j_gene: TRBJ2-3
abundance: NA
v_gene: TRBV2
d_gene: NA
CDR3aa: CASSVRLSTDTQYF
CDR3nt: TGTGCCAGCAGTGTGAGACTAAGCACAGATACGCAGTATTTT

len: 16
j_gene: TRBJ2-2
abundance: NA
v_gene: TRBV2
d_gene: TRBD2
CDR3aa: CASSAWLAGQGGELFF
CDR3nt: TGTGCCAGCAGTGCGTGGCTAGCGGGACAAGGCGGGGAGCTGTTTTTT

len: 11
j_gene: TRBJ2-7
abundance: NA
v_gene: TRBV7-3
d_gene: NA
CDR3aa: CASSLPEEQYF
CDR3nt: TGTGCCAGCAGCTTACCAGAGGAGCAGTACTTC

len: 15
j_gene: TRBJ1-5
abundance: NA
v_gene: TRBV21-1
d_gene: NA
CDR3aa: CASHRDCHSNQPQHF
CDR3nt: TGTGCCAGTCACCGGGACTGCCATAGCAATCAGCCCCAGCATTTT

len: 16
j_gene: TRBJ1-4
abundance: NA
v_gene: TRBV16
d_gene: NA
CDR3aa: CASSQVDGGTNEKLFF
CDR3nt: TGTGCCAGCAGCCAAGTCGACGGGGGAACTAATGAAAAACTGTTTTTT

len: 14
j_gene: TRBJ2-5
abundance: NA
v_gene: TRBV12-3/TRBV12-4
d_gene: TRBD2
CDR3aa: CASSLTAGVETQYF
CDR3nt: TGTGCCAGCAGTTTAACAGCGGGGGTGGAGACCCAGTACTTC

len: 15
j_gene: TRBJ2-2
abundance: NA
v_gene: TRBV25-1
d_gene: TRBD1
CDR3aa: CASSPDRANTGELFF
CDR3nt: TGTGCCAGCAGTCCGGACAGGGCGAACACCGGGGAGCTGTTTTTT

len: 13
j_gene: TRBJ1-1
abundance: once
v_gene: TRBV5-4
d_gene: NA
CDR3aa: CASSLRASKRAFF
CDR3nt: TGTGCCAGCAGCTTGAGGGCCAGTAAACGGGCTTTCTTT

len: 14
j_gene: TRBJ1-3
abundance: NA
v_gene: TRBV5-1
d_gene: TRBD1
CDR3aa: CASSVDRGGNTIYF
CDR3nt: TGCGCCAGCAGCGTGGACAGGGGCGGAAACACCATATATTTT

len: 12
j_gene: TRBJ2-1
abundance: NA
v_gene: TRBV2
d_gene: NA
CDR3aa: CASSEDPNEQFF
CDR3nt: TGTGCCAGCAGTGAGGACCCCAATGAGCAGTTCTTC

len: 13
j_gene: TRBJ1-2
abundance: NA
v_gene: TRBV6-6
d_gene: NA
CDR3aa: CASSLRVVYGYTF
CDR3nt: TGTGCCAGCAGTCTCAGGGTTGTCTATGGCTACACCTTC

len: 13
j_gene: TRBJ1-1
abundance: NA
v_gene: TRBV30
d_gene: NA
CDR3aa: CAWARVQDTEAFF
CDR3nt: TGTGCCTGGGCCAGGGTCCAGGACACTGAAGCTTTCTTT

len: 17
j_gene: TRBJ2-4
abundance: NA
v_gene: TRBV3-1
d_gene: NA
CDR3aa: CASSQPSSGLAKNIQYF
CDR3nt: TGTGCCAGCAGCCAACCTTCCAGCGGCCTAGCCAAAAACATTCAGTACTTC

len: 16
j_gene: TRBJ1-1
abundance: NA
v_gene: TRBV27
d_gene: TRBD1
CDR3aa: CASSHGQGAGSTEAFF
CDR3nt: TGTGCCAGCAGTCACGGACAGGGGGCGGGCAGCACTGAAGCTTTCTTT

len: 11
j_gene: TRBJ2-5
abundance: once
v_gene: TRBV20-1
d_gene: NA
CDR3aa: CSLGAGETQYF
CDR3nt: TGCAGTCTAGGAGCAGGAGAGACCCAGTACTTC

len: 14
j_gene: TRBJ2-2
abundance: NA
v_gene: TRBV29-1
d_gene: TRBD1
CDR3aa: CSVNRGDMSGELFF
CDR3nt: TGCAGCGTAAACAGGGGGGATATGTCCGGGGAGCTGTTTTTT

len: 12
j_gene: TRBJ1-1
abundance: NA
v_gene: TRBV28
d_gene: NA
CDR3aa: CASSKDSTEAFF
CDR3nt: TGTGCCAGCAGTAAGGACAGCACTGAAGCTTTCTTT

len: 13
j_gene: TRBJ2-3
abundance: NA
v_gene: TRBV20-1
d_gene: NA
CDR3aa: CSAGDFSTDTQYF
CDR3nt: TGCAGTGCAGGGGACTTTAGCACAGATACGCAGTATTTT

len: 15
j_gene: TRBJ2-3
abundance: NA
v_gene: TRBV20-1
d_gene: TRBD2
CDR3aa: CSARSTSGVRDTQYF
CDR3nt: TGCAGTGCTAGATCGACTAGCGGGGTCAGAGATACGCAGTATTTT

len: 11
j_gene: TRBJ1-1
abundance: NA
v_gene: TRBV29-1
d_gene: NA
CDR3aa: CSATGNTEAFF
CDR3nt: TGCAGCGCAACAGGTAACACTGAAGCTTTCTTT

len: 15
j_gene: TRBJ2-7
abundance: NA
v_gene: TRBV25-1
d_gene: NA
CDR3aa: CASRSGGDRDYEQYF
CDR3nt: TGTGCCAGTAGGTCCGGGGGGGACAGGGACTACGAGCAGTACTTC

len: 17
j_gene: TRBJ2-7
abundance: NA
v_gene: TRBV2
d_gene: NA
CDR3aa: CASGTLRGGRPGYEQYF
CDR3nt: TGTGCCAGCGGAACCCTTCGTGGGGGGCGACCGGGGTACGAGCAGTACTTC

len: 14
j_gene: TRBJ2-5
abundance: once
v_gene: TRBV5-6
d_gene: NA
CDR3aa: CASSLFGSRETQYF
CDR3nt: TGTGCCAGCAGCTTGTTCGGGAGCAGAGAGACCCAGTACTTC

len: 14
j_gene: TRBJ2-2
abundance: NA
v_gene: TRBV20-1
d_gene: NA
CDR3aa: CSVSTGQYTGELFF
CDR3nt: TGCAGTGTTAGCACTGGGCAGTACACCGGGGAGCTGTTTTTT

len: 13
j_gene: TRBJ1-2
abundance: NA
v_gene: TRBV20-1
d_gene: TRBD1
CDR3aa: CSASQGQGDGYTF
CDR3nt: TGCAGTGCTAGTCAGGGACAGGGTGATGGCTACACCTTC

len: 16
j_gene: TRBJ2-7
abundance: NA
v_gene: TRBV5-1
d_gene: TRBD2
CDR3aa: CASSLGTSESSYEQYF
CDR3nt: TGCGCCAGCAGCTTGGGGACTAGCGAATCTTCCTACGAGCAGTACTTC

len: 18
j_gene: TRBJ1-2
abundance: NA
v_gene: TRBV30
d_gene: NA
CDR3aa: CAWRPERRQGSLGYGYTF
CDR3nt: TGTGCCTGGAGGCCCGAAAGAAGGCAGGGCTCGCTTGGCTATGGCTACACCTTC

len: 13
j_gene: TRBJ2-5
abundance: NA
v_gene: TRBV24-1
d_gene: NA
CDR3aa: CATSDQYQETQYF
CDR3nt: TGTGCCACCAGTGATCAATACCAAGAGACCCAGTACTTC

len: 12
j_gene: TRBJ2-1
abundance: NA
v_gene: TRBV15
d_gene: NA
CDR3aa: CATSREIGEQFF
CDR3nt: TGTGCCACCAGCAGAGAGATCGGTGAGCAGTTCTTC

len: 15
j_gene: TRBJ2-3
abundance: NA
v_gene: TRBV19
d_gene: TRBD2
CDR3aa: CASTRLAGGGDTQYF
CDR3nt: TGTGCCAGTACCAGACTAGCGGGAGGTGGAGATACGCAGTATTTT

len: 16
j_gene: TRBJ1-4
abundance: once
v_gene: TRBV6-1
d_gene: NA
CDR3aa: CASSEARTGRNEKLFF
CDR3nt: TGTGCCAGCAGTGAAGCGCGAACAGGCCGAAATGAAAAACTGTTTTTT

len: 17
j_gene: TRBJ1-5
abundance: NA
v_gene: TRBV12-3/TRBV12-4
d_gene: TRBD1
CDR3aa: CASSPPGQAYSNQPQHF
CDR3nt: TGTGCCAGCAGTCCTCCTGGACAGGCGTATAGCAATCAGCCCCAGCATTTT

len: 14
j_gene: TRBJ1-1
abundance: NA
v_gene: TRBV3-1
d_gene: NA
CDR3aa: CASSQGSWNTEAFF
CDR3nt: TGTGCCAGCAGCCAAGGATCCTGGAACACTGAAGCTTTCTTT

len: 13
j_gene: TRBJ2-7
abundance: NA
v_gene: TRBV12-3/TRBV12-4
d_gene: TRBD1
CDR3aa: CASSLGDRDEQYF
CDR3nt: TGTGCCAGCAGTTTGGGGGACAGGGACGAGCAGTACTTC

len: 16
j_gene: TRBJ1-6
abundance: NA
v_gene: TRBV28
d_gene: NA
CDR3aa: CASSKGPGSYNSPLHF
CDR3nt: TGTGCCAGCAGTAAGGGGCCCGGCTCCTATAATTCACCCCTCCACTTT

len: 15
j_gene: TRBJ1-5
abundance: NA
v_gene: TRBV30
d_gene: NA
CDR3aa: CAWSQGMSGNQPQHF
CDR3nt: TGTGCCTGGAGTCAGGGGATGAGCGGCAATCAGCCCCAGCATTTT

len: 14
j_gene: TRBJ1-2
abundance: NA
v_gene: TRBV7-3
d_gene: NA
CDR3aa: CASSLWEANYGYTF
CDR3nt: TGTGCCAGCAGCTTATGGGAAGCTAACTATGGCTACACCTTC

len: 17
j_gene: TRBJ1-5
abundance: NA
v_gene: TRBV18
d_gene: TRBD1
CDR3aa: CASSPSSTGASNQPQHF
CDR3nt: TGTGCCAGCTCACCGAGTAGCACAGGGGCTAGCAATCAGCCCCAGCATTTT

len: 16
j_gene: TRBJ1-1
abundance: NA
v_gene: TRBV30
d_gene: TRBD1
CDR3aa: CAWSVRGTGQNTEAFF
CDR3nt: TGTGCCTGGAGTGTACGCGGGACAGGGCAGAACACTGAAGCTTTCTTT

len: 10
j_gene: TRBJ2-5
abundance: few
v_gene: TRBV20-1
d_gene: NA
CDR3aa: CSAEEETQYF
CDR3nt: TGCAGTGCGGAAGAAGAGACCCAGTACTTC

len: 14
j_gene: TRBJ1-2
abundance: NA
v_gene: TRBV20-1
d_gene: NA
CDR3aa: CSARGGALGYGYTF
CDR3nt: TGCAGTGCTAGAGGGGGGGCGCTGGGCTATGGCTACACCTTC

len: 14
j_gene: TRBJ1-1
abundance: NA
v_gene: TRBV14
d_gene: NA
CDR3aa: CASSPEGHNTEAFF
CDR3nt: TGTGCCAGCAGCCCCGAGGGACATAACACTGAAGCTTTCTTT

len: 13
j_gene: TRBJ1-2
abundance: once
v_gene: TRBV18
d_gene: TRBD1
CDR3aa: CASSYTGDYGYTF
CDR3nt: TGTGCCAGCTCATACACAGGGGATTATGGCTACACCTTC

len: 14
j_gene: TRBJ2-5
abundance: NA
v_gene: TRBV3-1
d_gene: TRBD2
CDR3aa: CASSPSGGYETQYF
CDR3nt: TGTGCCAGCAGCCCTAGCGGGGGCTATGAGACCCAGTACTTC

len: 15
j_gene: TRBJ1-2
abundance: NA
v_gene: TRBV30
d_gene: NA
CDR3aa: CAWSARTTGFGGYTF
CDR3nt: TGTGCCTGGAGTGCTCGGACGACAGGTTTCGGCGGCTACACCTTC

len: 14
j_gene: TRBJ1-1
abundance: NA
v_gene: TRBV3-1
d_gene: NA
CDR3aa: CASSQGSLNTEAFF
CDR3nt: TGTGCCAGCAGCCAAGGCAGCCTCAACACTGAAGCTTTCTTT

len: 14
j_gene: TRBJ1-2
abundance: NA
v_gene: TRBV13
d_gene: TRBD1
CDR3aa: CASSLRDRGPGYTF
CDR3nt: TGTGCCAGCAGCCTCCGGGACAGGGGACCTGGCTACACCTTC

len: 15
j_gene: TRBJ2-2
abundance: NA
v_gene: TRBV7-9
d_gene: TRBD1
CDR3aa: CASTRQGAGTGELFF
CDR3nt: TGTGCCAGCACCAGACAGGGGGCGGGGACCGGGGAGCTGTTTTTT

len: 16
j_gene: TRBJ2-3
abundance: NA
v_gene: TRBV12-3/TRBV12-4
d_gene: TRBD2
CDR3aa: CASSFRLAGGPDTQYF
CDR3nt: TGTGCCAGCAGTTTTCGCCTAGCGGGAGGGCCAGATACGCAGTATTTT

len: 16
j_gene: TRBJ2-5
abundance: NA
v_gene: TRBV23-1
d_gene: NA
CDR3aa: CASSRPTSQEGETQYF
CDR3nt: TGCGCCAGCAGTCGACCGACTAGTCAAGAGGGGGAGACCCAGTACTTC

len: 18
j_gene: TRBJ2-6
abundance: NA
v_gene: TRBV5-1
d_gene: TRBD1
CDR3aa: CASSLDRGGGSGANVLTF
CDR3nt: TGCGCCAGCAGCTTGGACAGGGGTGGGGGCTCTGGGGCCAACGTCCTGACTTTC

len: 12
j_gene: TRBJ2-5
abundance: NA
v_gene: TRBV15
d_gene: NA
CDR3aa: CATSRDSETQYF
CDR3nt: TGTGCCACCAGCAGAGACTCAGAGACCCAGTACTTC

len: 16
j_gene: TRBJ2-2
abundance: NA
v_gene: TRBV12-3/TRBV12-4
d_gene: TRBD2
CDR3aa: CASSRLAGSNTGELFF
CDR3nt: TGTGCCAGCAGTCGACTAGCGGGATCGAACACCGGGGAGCTGTTTTTT

len: 16
j_gene: TRBJ2-2
abundance: NA
v_gene: TRBV7-6
d_gene: TRBD1
CDR3aa: CASSQGQGGSTGELFF
CDR3nt: TGTGCCAGCAGCCAGGGACAGGGTGGGAGCACCGGGGAGCTGTTTTTT